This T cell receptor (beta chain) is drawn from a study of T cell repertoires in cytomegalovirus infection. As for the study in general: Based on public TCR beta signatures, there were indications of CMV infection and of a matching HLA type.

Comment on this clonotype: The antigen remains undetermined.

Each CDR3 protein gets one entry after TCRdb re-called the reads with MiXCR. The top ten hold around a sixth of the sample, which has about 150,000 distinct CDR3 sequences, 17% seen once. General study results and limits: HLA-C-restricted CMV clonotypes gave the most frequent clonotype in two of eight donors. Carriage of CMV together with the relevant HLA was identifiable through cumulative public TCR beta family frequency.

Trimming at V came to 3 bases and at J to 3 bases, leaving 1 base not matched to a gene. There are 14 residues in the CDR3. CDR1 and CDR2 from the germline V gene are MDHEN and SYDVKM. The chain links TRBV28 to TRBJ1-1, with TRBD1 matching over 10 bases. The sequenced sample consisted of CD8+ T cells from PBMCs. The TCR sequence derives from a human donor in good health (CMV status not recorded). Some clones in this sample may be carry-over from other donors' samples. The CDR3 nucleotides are TGTGCCAGCAGTTTGGGGACAGGGGACACTGAAGCTTTCTTT. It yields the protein CASSLGTGDTEAFF.